This T cell receptor beta chain was captured in a study of OX40 agonist ivuxolimab in advanced cancers. Study information: Ivuxolimab was administered intravenously to patients at 0.01 to 10 mg/kg every 2 weeks.

Clones were read by immunoSEQ multiplex PCR, and TCRdb kept only the in-frame ones, dropping some. The sample carries approximately 59,000 clones, around four fifths recorded once. In regard to this clone: Its antigen is undetermined.

Study-level findings and limits: Among expanded peripheral T cells, antigen specificity went undetermined. Clonal expansion among partial responders at 0.1-3.0 mg/kg ranked near the lowest.

Trimming left V 1 base short and J 1 base short, with 13 bases between. In germline, CDR1 is SGHTA, CDR2 FQGTGA. CDR3 length: 16 amino acids. This clonotype was obtained from an adult with an advanced solid tumor such as melanoma, head and neck, liver or kidney cancer. The chain links TRBV7-3 to TRBJ2-5; no definite D call. This material consisted of CD4+ or CD8+ T cells sorted from blood, taken in a trial of the OX40 agonist ivuxolimab. In DNA form, the CDR3 reads TGTGCCAGCAGCTTAAGCCCCGCCTTAGCCCAAGAGACCCAGTACTTC. Translation gives CASSLSPALAQETQYF. Full variable domain (missing parts from reference TRBV7-3 and TRBJ2-5): GAGVSQTPSNKVTEKGKYVELRCDPISGHTALYWYRQSLGQGPEFLIYFQGTGAADDSGLPNDRFFAVRPEGSVSTLKIQRTERGDSAVYLCASSLSPALAQETQYFGPGTRLLVL.